This entry features one T cell receptor beta chain sequence. Its recognized antigen is unknown. To determine HCMV serostatus, a commercial ELISA kit was used to detect HCMV-specific IgG in serum. Peripheral blood mononuclear cells were isolated from blood by Ficoll density gradient centrifugation. Sequenced using an Illumina HiSeq 2000. TCR beta cDNA libraries were prepared using 5'RACE template switching, which introduced a universal primer site and unique molecular identifiers. Synthesis of cDNA was primed from the TCR beta constant segment and was followed by two consecutive PCR amplification steps. Regarding the original processing steps: MIGEC was used to demultiplex reads and group reads by UMI, and MiTCR was used to assemble and quantify clonotypes. To remove erroneous sequences, TCR cDNA sequences were retained only when supported by two or more reads. The tcR package was used for downstream repertoire analysis, and clonotypes were matched across fractions by CDR3 nucleotide sequence plus V segment. VDJmatch was used to annotate antigen specificity against VDJdb, with one amino acid substitution allowed in CDR3. TCRdb reanalyzed the reads, keeping one entry per CDR3 protein sequence and omitting DNA. For this entry, the V and J calls and clone size follow TCRdb and not the study's own pipeline. The sample table gives about 260,000 distinct CDR3 sequences. The ten largest clones add up to 0.39% of the sample.

From the cysteine up to the phenylalanine, the CDR3 has a length of 14 residues. There is no recorded DNA. This record belongs to a study of T cells expressing NK-cell markers (dated by TCRdb to about 2020). In the study overall: Three sorted T-cell subsets (CD3+CD56+NKG2C+, CD3+CD56+NKG2C- and CD3+CD56-NKG2C+) from about 8 donors had their TCR beta-chain repertoires profiled. Libraries were sequenced as 2 x 150 bp reads on Illumina HiSeq 2000/2500, MiSeq or NextSeq. Randomly selected healthy volunteers, three men and five women, were used as the eight sequenced donors. Seven of the eight sequenced donors were HCMV-seropositive and one was HCMV-seronegative. The paper's findings and limits, for the study overall: In over 5 donors, the dominant CD3+CD56+NKG2C+ clonotypes were among the top 10 CD8+ clonotypes and accounted for 1.0-7.0% of CD8+ T cells. Those dominant clonotypes were again the most abundant among CD3+CD56-NKG2C+ cells in a handful of donors, at about 28.3-65%. Whether the expanded NKG2C-expressing T cell clones were specific for HCMV antigens remained unclear.

The sequencing sample was made of blood T cells: a sorted CD56 or NKG2C T cell subset, CD4+ or CD8+ T cells, or bulk PBMC T cells (not recorded which). In this chain, TRBV12-3 or TRBV12-4 is recombined with TRBJ1-4; there is no DNA to check the TCRdb D call of TRBD1. The receptor's source is a man aged 18 to 29 in good health. Donor details come from another sample of the same person, matched by shared clones. The CDR3 amino acid sequence is: CASSLGSGERELFF.